This TCR beta chain is from a study of shared clonotypes between healthy human individuals. The repertoire was sequenced with immunoSEQ multiplex PCR; TCRdb's copy has only in-frame clones and lacks some. This table holds under 2,000,000 clones, just under 95% found once. V was clipped by 6 bases and J by 4 bases, with 13 bases between them. CDR3 length: 13 amino acids. Per the germline V gene, CDR1 is MNHEY and CDR2 is SMNVEV (reference sequence). Only CD45RO-negative cells positively selected for CCR7 counted as naive CD8 cells, so terminally differentiated effector memory CD45RA+ cells were excluded.

The sequence derives from a man in his late teens or twenties in good health. V and J are TRBV27 and TRBJ2-7; no definite D call. Sample: naive CD8+ T cells sorted from blood. The CDR3 is CASSLQNTYEQYF. The CDR3 region has the DNA TGTGCCAGCAGCCTACAGAATACTTACGAGCAGTACTTC.